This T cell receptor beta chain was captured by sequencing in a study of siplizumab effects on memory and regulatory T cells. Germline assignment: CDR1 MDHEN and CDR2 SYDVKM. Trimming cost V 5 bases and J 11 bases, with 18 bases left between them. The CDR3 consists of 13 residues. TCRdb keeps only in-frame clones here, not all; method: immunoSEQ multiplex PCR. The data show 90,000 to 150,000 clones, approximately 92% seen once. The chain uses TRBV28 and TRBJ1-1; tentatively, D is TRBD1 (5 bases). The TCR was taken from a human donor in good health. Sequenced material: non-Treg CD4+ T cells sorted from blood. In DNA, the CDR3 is TGTGCCAGCAGTCCCCCCGGGAGGGGACCGGCTTTCTTT. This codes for CASSPPGRGPAFF. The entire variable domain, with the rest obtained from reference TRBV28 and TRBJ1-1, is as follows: DVKVTQSSRYLVKRTGEKVFLECVQDMDHENMFWYRQDPGLGLRLIYFSYDVKMKEKGDIPEGYSVSREKKERFSLILESASTNQTSMYLCASSPPGRGPAFFGQGTRLTVV.